One sample yielded the 29 T cell receptor beta chains listed below, sequenced in a study of CXCR3-negative and CXCR3-positive naive CD8 T cells. Their cognate antigens are unknown. UMI-labeled 5' RACE TRB cDNA libraries were prepared from the cells. No DNA is given; TCRdb re-called the 5' RACE reads and lists each CDR3 protein once. Recorded for this sample: over 5,500 distinct CDR3 sequences. Study-level points and caveats: The study found more hydrophobic TRB CDR3s in CXCR3-positive naive cells than in CXCR3-negative naive cells.

The specimen was naive CXCR3+ CD8+ T cells from blood. Subset of the sample: CD45RO-CCR7+CD27+CD95- naive CD8+ T cells expressing CXCR3 (TNR3+). Source of these receptors: a human donor in good health. Some clones in this sample may be carry-over from other donors' samples.

This clonotype ranks as medium-sized in terms of frequency. The chain's CDR3 is CSFRAGLEREQYF. V and J are TRBV29-1 and TRBJ2-7; TCRdb returns TRBD2, unconfirmable since there is no DNA. The germline CDR1 and CDR2 sequences are SQVTM and ANQGSEA. The CDR3 runs to 13 residues.

V is TRBV29-1 and J is TRBJ2-7; TCRdb designates TRBD2, a call that cannot be tested without DNA. Germline loops: CDR1 SQVTM, CDR2 ANQGSEA. This CDR3 contains 12 residues. CDR3 residues: CSVELARDEQYF.

The J gene is TRBJ1-4, the V gene TRBV29-1; with no DNA, the TCRdb D assignment of TRBD1 cannot be verified. This CDR3 is 12 amino acids long. Germline V gene lookup returns CDR1 SQVTM and CDR2 ANQGSEA. CDR3: CSVEGRGEGLFF.

The V gene is TRBV6-6, the J gene TRBJ2-7; the D call from TCRdb, TRBD2, cannot be confirmed without DNA. CDR1 is MNHNY and CDR2 is SVGAGI in the germline V gene (reference sequence). The CDR3 has 15 residues. CDR3 sequence reads: CASSDPAGLGYEQYF.

The genes are TRBV29-1 and TRBJ2-7. The CDR3 consists of 13 residues. Germline CDR1 reads SQVTM; CDR2 reads ANQGSEA. The CDR3 is CSVVSDSSYEQYF.

According to its frequency, this clonotype is medium-sized (0.01 to 0.1%). The chain couples TRBV29-1 to TRBJ2-2; TCRdb's D call, TRBD1, is unchecked because there is no DNA. The CDR3 has 18 amino acids. Germline values: CDR1 SQVTM, CDR2 ANQGSEA. Here the CDR3 reads CSVEEGGGAKSSTGELFF.

This clonotype counts as medium-sized by frequency. The rearrangement links TRBV7-9 to TRBJ1-1. CDR1 is SEHNR, CDR2 FQNEAQ, per germline (reference sequence). The CDR3 has 14 residues. This CDR3 is CASSLAGAPTEAFF.

V usage is TRBV18 and J usage is TRBJ2-7. Germline CDR1 is KGHSH and CDR2 is LQKENI. This CDR3 contains 16 residues. The CDR3 loop reads CASSLEFGGATHEQYF. Full variable domain (outside the CDR3, taken from reference TRBV18 and TRBJ2-7): NAGVMQNPRHLVRRRGQEARLRCSPMKGHSHVYWYRQLPEEGLKFMVYLQKENIIDESGMPKERFSAEFPKEGPSILRIQQVVRGDSAAYFCASSLEFGGATHEQYFGPGTRLTVT.

The chain links TRBV7-3 to TRBJ2-2; the TRBD1 assignment by TCRdb is unverifiable without DNA. The CDR3 covers 15 residues. The germline V gene encodes CDR1 SGHTA and CDR2 FQGTGA. The CDR3 loop reads CASSFGTANTGELFF.

This chain uses TRBV2 with TRBJ2-1. Germline V lookup: CDR1 SNHLY, CDR2 FYNNEI. This CDR3 spans 15 amino acids. The CDR3 spells CASITRVGSYNEQFF. Full variable domain (rest looked up from reference TRBV2 and TRBJ2-1): EPEVTQTPSHQVTQMGQEVILRCVPISNHLYFYWYRQILGQKVEFLVSFYNNEISEKSEIFDDQFSVERPDGSNFTLKIRSTKLEDSAMYFCASITRVGSYNEQFFGPGTRLTVL.

This rearrangement joins TRBV29-1 to TRBJ1-1; checking the TCRdb D call of TRBD1 is not possible without DNA. Germline V gene sequence: CDR1 SQVTM, CDR2 ANQGSEA. The CDR3 runs to 14 residues. This chain's CDR3 is CSVEVGESSTEAFF.

V gene TRBV20-1 combines with J gene TRBJ2-7. CDR3 length: 14 residues. Per germline, CDR1 DFQATT and CDR2 SNEGSKA (reference sequence). The CDR3 is CSARDRERDYEQYF.

This clonotype registers medium-sized by frequency. The genes are TRBV7-9 and TRBJ2-1; TCRdb's D gene call, TRBD2, goes unchecked for lack of DNA. Germline-derived CDR1 and CDR2 are SEHNR and FQNEAQ (reference sequence). The CDR3 loop spans 18 amino acids. The CDR3 is CASSLGYSGSFGDNEQFF.

The J gene is TRBJ1-1, the V gene TRBV10-3; checking the TCRdb D call of TRBD1 is not possible without DNA. This CDR3 is built from 13 residues. Germline values: CDR1 ENHRY, CDR2 SYGVKD. The CDR3 is CAIRDRVYTEAFF.

This chain connects TRBV29-1 to TRBJ2-1; TCRdb gives TRBD2 as the D gene, but with no DNA this cannot be confirmed. CDR3 size: 13 residues. From germline, CDR1 is SQVTM and CDR2 ANQGSEA. The CDR3: CSVDSGGLNEQFF.

This clonotype is labeled medium-sized (0.01 to 0.1%) based on frequency. V and J are TRBV29-1 and TRBJ2-3. The CDR3 consists of 13 residues. The germline CDR1 and CDR2 sequences are SQVTM and ANQGSEA. The CDR3 spells CSARGAETDTQYF.

By frequency, this clonotype registers medium-sized. V and J are TRBV6-2 or TRBV6-3 and TRBJ1-1. Germline CDR1 MNHEY, CDR2 SVGEGT. The CDR3 consists of 16 residues. The CDR3 loop is CASSSITGLMNTEAFF.

V usage is TRBV5-1 and J usage is TRBJ2-5; absent DNA, TCRdb's TRBD1 call cannot be checked. The CDR3 loop spans 13 amino acids. Germline loops: CDR1 SGHRS, CDR2 YFSETQ. CDR3 sequence reads: CASSGTLQETQYF.

The chain has TRBV20-1 and TRBJ2-3. The CDR3 has 11 amino acids. The germline gives CDR1 DFQATT, CDR2 SNEGSKA (reference sequence). CDR3: CSARVGNTQYF.

This clonotype is classed as large by frequency. The J gene is TRBJ2-5, the V gene TRBV7-9; TCRdb's D call, TRBD1, is unchecked because there is no DNA. Germline loops: CDR1 SEHNR, CDR2 FQNEAQ (reference sequence). The CDR3 consists of 15 residues. The CDR3 loop is CASRAPREKLETQYF.

The CDR3 is CASSIVDRGNNEQFF. The chain recombines TRBV19 with TRBJ2-1; TCRdb names TRBD1, which stays unverified in the absence of DNA. This CDR3 contains 15 residues. Per the germline V gene, CDR1 is LNHDA and CDR2 is SQIVND (reference sequence).

Judged by frequency, this clonotype is medium-sized (0.01 to 0.1%). The V call is TRBV29-1, the J call TRBJ2-3. The germline gives CDR1 SQVTM, CDR2 ANQGSEA. The CDR3 runs 17 residues. The CDR3 spells CSVEDYEHLVILDTQYF.

This clonotype registers medium-sized by frequency. This chain joins TRBV9 and TRBJ2-1; lacking DNA, the TRBD2 call made by TCRdb goes unchecked. In germline, CDR1 is SGDLS, CDR2 YYNGEE. The CDR3 has 15 amino acids. CDR3 sequence: CASSAGTSDYNEQFF.

V usage is TRBV7-9 and J usage is TRBJ2-3. CDR1 is SEHNR, CDR2 FQNEAQ, per germline (reference sequence). The CDR3 spans 13 residues. The CDR3 reads CASSGVVGDTQYF.

This clonotype is medium-sized (0.01 to 0.1%) by frequency. The chain is built from TRBV28 and TRBJ2-4; the D call of TRBD1 rests on TCRdb alone, since no DNA is present to check it. There are 20 residues in the CDR3. The germline V gene encodes CDR1 MDHEN and CDR2 SYDVKM. The CDR3: CASSDHTGSGPPLAKNIQYF.

This chain links TRBV7-9 with TRBJ1-1; the TRBD1 assignment by TCRdb is unverifiable without DNA. CDR1 SEHNR and CDR2 FQNEAQ come from the germline V gene (reference sequence). CDR3 length: 14 amino acids. CDR3 in amino acids: CASNEDREITEAFF.

The rearrangement links TRBV29-1 to TRBJ2-3; as DNA is missing, the TRBD1 call by TCRdb cannot be tested. This CDR3 is 13 amino acids long. Germline values: CDR1 SQVTM, CDR2 ANQGSEA. CDR3 amino acids: CSVDEGTGDTQYF.

This clonotype is labeled medium-sized based on frequency. The CDR3 is CASSLRMAGEGFFEAFF. J is TRBJ1-1 and V is TRBV5-1. The CDR3 has 17 amino acids. Germline CDR1 is SGHRS and CDR2 is YFSETQ.

The gene calls are TRBV29-1 and TRBJ2-7; TCRdb's D call of TRBD1 is untestable without DNA. CDR1 and CDR2 from the germline V gene are SQVTM and ANQGSEA. This CDR3 has 13 amino acids. The CDR3 loop reads CSARGGQGYEQYF.